Listed here are 3 T cell receptor beta chains from one sample, sequenced in a study of blood T cell repertoires in COVID-19. Measured with immunoSEQ multiplex PCR; TCRdb has only the in-frame clones, and not every one. The data hold approximately 69,000 clones, with 82% observed a single time. The sample consisted of peripheral blood. The source of these receptors is an elderly woman with acute or convalescent COVID-19.

The chain combines TRBV6-5 with TRBJ1-1; 9 bases map to TRBD1. Germline V gene sequence: CDR1 MNHEY, CDR2 SVGAGI. CDR3 length: 13 amino acids. V trimming: 6 bases; J trimming: 3 bases; junction bases outside the gene matches: 2. The CDR3 here is CASRRTGDTEAFF. Here the CDR3 DNA reads TGTGCCAGCAGAAGGACAGGGGACACTGAAGCTTTCTTT.

This clone was counted once. The chain links TRBV5-1 to TRBJ2-1; 11 bases agree with TRBD2. The V segment lost 4 bases and the J segment 3 bases; nucleotides outside the gene matches: 3. The CDR3 has 15 residues. Germline CDR1 SGHRS, CDR2 YFSETQ. CDR3 region: CASSPTSGIYNEQFF. DNA of the CDR3: TGCGCCAGCAGCCCGACTAGCGGGATCTACAATGAGCAGTTCTTC.

The gene calls are TRBV5-1 and TRBJ2-7, with D possibly matching TRBD2 (5 bases). CDR3 length: 14 residues. Trimming shortened V by 4 bases and J by 7 bases, and 18 bases separated the two germline ends. Germline V lookup: CDR1 SGHRS, CDR2 YFSETQ. In DNA form, the CDR3 reads TGCGCCAGCAGCCCCCGCCTGCGGTCGGGGGAGCAGTACTTC. Translation: CASSPRLRSGEQYF.